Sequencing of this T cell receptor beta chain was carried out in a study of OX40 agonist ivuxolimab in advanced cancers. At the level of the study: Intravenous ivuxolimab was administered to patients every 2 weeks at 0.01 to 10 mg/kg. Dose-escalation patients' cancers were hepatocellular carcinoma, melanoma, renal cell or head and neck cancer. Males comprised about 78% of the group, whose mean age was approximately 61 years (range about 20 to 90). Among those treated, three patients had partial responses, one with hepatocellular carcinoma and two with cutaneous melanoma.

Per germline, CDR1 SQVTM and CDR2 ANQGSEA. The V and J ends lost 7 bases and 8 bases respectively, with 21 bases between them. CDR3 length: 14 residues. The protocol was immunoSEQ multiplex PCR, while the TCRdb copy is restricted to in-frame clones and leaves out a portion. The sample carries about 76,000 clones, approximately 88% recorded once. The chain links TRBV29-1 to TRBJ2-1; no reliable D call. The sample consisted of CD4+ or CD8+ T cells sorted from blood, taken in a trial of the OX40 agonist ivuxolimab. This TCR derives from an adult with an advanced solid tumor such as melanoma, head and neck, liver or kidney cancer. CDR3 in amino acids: CSAGRKLATHEQFF. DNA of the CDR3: TGCAGCGCCGGTCGGAAGTTAGCAACCCATGAGCAGTTCTTC.